The 16 T cell receptor beta chains reported below all come from one sample, sequenced in a study of blood T cell repertoires in COVID-19. Produced via immunoSEQ multiplex PCR; TCRdb's table is partial and in-frame only. The repertoire holds fewer than 400,000 clones, with roughly 89% as singletons. Material: PBMCs or T cells enriched from blood (not recorded which). Receptors were obtained from a woman in her forties or fifties who had recovered from COVID-19.

This chain connects TRBV5-1 to TRBJ1-2; 9 nucleotides agree with TRBD1. Trimming removed 5 bases from V and 7 bases from J; junction bases left unmatched: 6. The CDR3 totals 13 residues. The germline gives CDR1 SGHRS, CDR2 YFSETQ. The DNA for the CDR3 is TGCGCCAGCAGGGAGGGACAGGGTCGTGGCTACACCTTC. This translates into CASREGQGRGYTF.

J is TRBJ1-1 and V is TRBV5-1; D is unresolved. The germline V gene has CDR1 SGHRS and CDR2 YFSETQ. With 7 bases removed from V and 2 bases from J, the gap between germline ends came to 12 bases. This CDR3 comprises 13 residues. CDR3 nucleotide sequence: TGCGCCAGCCGAATTGACTTTAACACTGAAGCTTTCTTT. It codes for CASRIDFNTEAFF.

DNA for the CDR3: TGCAGTGCTGGTGACAGGGCTCAGCTGTTTTTT. Its translation is CSAGDRAQLFF. The chain has TRBV20-1 and TRBJ2-2; TRBD1 aligns across 7 bases. Germline assignment: CDR1 DFQATT and CDR2 SNEGSKA (reference sequence). CDR3 size: 11 residues. J gave up 12 bases and V 5 bases, and 6 bases lay outside the gene matches.

J is TRBJ2-3 and V is TRBV7-3, with unresolved D. Trimming took off 5 bases at V and 0 bases at J, with 9 bases between the two ends. CDR1 is SGHTA, CDR2 FQGTGA, per germline. The CDR3 totals 14 residues. CDR3 sequence (DNA): TGTGCCAGCAGCATTACAGCTAGCACAGATACGCAGTATTTT. This translates into CASSITASTDTQYF.

This clone was seen a few times. This rearrangement joins TRBV4-1 to TRBJ2-7; no firm D call. CDR3 length: 15 amino acids. From germline, CDR1 is MGHRA and CDR2 YSYEKL. The ends were cut back, 1 base at V and 0 bases at J, with 10 bases in the middle. CDR3 region: CASSQASELSYEQYF. CDR3 DNA: TGCGCCAGCAGCCAAGCGAGCGAGCTCTCCTACGAGCAGTACTTC.

This clone was seen a few times. V is TRBV19 and J is TRBJ1-5; D gene uncertain. CDR3 length equals 15 residues. V lost 6 bases and J lost 0, with 12 bases in between. From germline, CDR1 is LNHDA and CDR2 SQIVND (reference sequence). The CDR3, as DNA: TGTGCCAGTAGCACAACCGGGTTTAGCAATCAGCCCCAGCATTTT. Its protein is CASSTTGFSNQPQHF. Drawing the rest from reference TRBV19 and TRBJ1-5, the complete variable domain is DGGITQSPKYLFRKEGQNVTLSCEQNLNHDAMYWYRQDPGQGLRLIYYSQIVNDFQKGDIAEGYSVSREKKESFPLTVTSAQKNPTAFYLCASSTTGFSNQPQHFGDGTRLSIL.

Here the CDR3 DNA reads TGTGCCAGCAGGCTTCGGGGGGGGTATCAGCCCCAGCATTTT. This gives the protein CASRLRGGYQPQHF. The chain links TRBV5-8 to TRBJ1-5, with a tentative D call TRBD1 (5 bases). Looked up from germline, CDR1 is SGHTS and CDR2 is YDEGEE. CDR3 length equals 14 residues. V was cut by 5 bases and J by 5 bases, with 14 bases left in between.

The chain uses TRBV19 and TRBJ1-2; 7 positions agree with TRBD1. Germline CDR1 is LNHDA and CDR2 is SQIVND (reference sequence). The CDR3 has 16 amino acids. The V gene end was trimmed by 0 bases and the J gene end by 2 bases; junction bases not matched to a gene: 6. The DNA of the CDR3 is TGTGCCAGTAGTATAGACCGGGACAGACGGAACTATGGCTACACCTTC. This sequence encodes CASSIDRDRRNYGYTF. The variable domain in full, with the rest retrieved from reference TRBV19 and TRBJ1-2, is DGGITQSPKYLFRKEGQNVTLSCEQNLNHDAMYWYRQDPGQGLRLIYYSQIVNDFQKGDIAEGYSVSREKKESFPLTVTSAQKNPTAFYLCASSIDRDRRNYGYTFGSGTRLTVV.

This chain joins TRBV4-2 and TRBJ2-7, with 7 bases matching TRBD2. Trimming took 1 base from V and 1 from J; bases not matched to a gene: 10. Per germline, CDR1 LGHNA and CDR2 YNFKEQ. This CDR3 has 17 amino acids. The CDR3 spells CASSQGPRGGGSYEQYF. CDR3 nucleotide sequence: TGTGCCAGCAGCCAAGGTCCACGCGGGGGTGGGTCCTACGAGCAGTACTTC.

Note on this clone: Other nucleotide sequences from this sample produce the same CDR3. The chain employs TRBV5-1 and TRBJ2-3, with 10 bases lining up with TRBD2. J was trimmed by 1 base and V by 0 bases; bases with no gene match: 2. Germline V gene data show CDR1 as SGHRS and CDR2 as YFSETQ. The CDR3 totals 16 residues. The CDR3 DNA reads TGCGCCAGCAGCTTGGGGGGGACTAGCGGCACAGATACGCAGTATTTT. This gives the protein CASSLGGTSGTDTQYF.

J is TRBJ2-2 and V is TRBV5-4; TRBD1 matches at 7 bases. With 4 bases clipped from V and 3 bases from J, the junction kept 9 bases outside the gene matches. From germline, CDR1 is SGHNT and CDR2 YYREEE (reference sequence). The CDR3 is 16 amino acids. Here the CDR3 reads CASSQGGGSDTGELFF. In DNA form, the CDR3 reads TGTGCCAGCAGCCAAGGGGGCGGAAGCGACACCGGGGAGCTGTTTTTT.

The V call is TRBV28, the J call TRBJ2-3; 9 nucleotides line up with TRBD2. This CDR3 spans 17 amino acids. Unmatched junction bases numbered 7, after V lost 3 bases and J lost 0 bases. Germline CDR1 reads MDHEN; CDR2 reads SYDVKM. CDR3 nucleotides: TGTGCCAGCAGTTTCCAGCGGGGGGCCACTAGCACAGATACGCAGTATTTT. Translating it yields CASSFQRGATSTDTQYF.

This clone was counted a few times. CDR3 DNA sequence: TGTGCCAGCAGCCCCCCGGAAGCAGGTTACTATGGCTACACCTTC. Residues: CASSPPEAGYYGYTF. This chain joins TRBV3-1 (or the pseudogene TRBV3-2) and TRBJ1-2; D remains ambiguous. The V end was cut by 4 bases, the J end by 3 bases, with 15 bases between. The CDR3 extends over 15 amino acids. Germline CDR1 LGHDT, CDR2 YNNKEL (reference sequence).

The V call is TRBV7-9, the J call TRBJ2-5; 8 bases are shared with TRBD1. Germline lookup yields CDR1 SEHNR and CDR2 FQNEAQ (reference sequence). The CDR3 contains 15 residues. The J segment lost 5 bases and the V segment lost 5 bases, leaving 10 bases of the junction unmatched. CDR3 loop: CASSPGQVASETQYF. The CDR3 coding sequence is TGTGCCAGCAGCCCGGGACAGGTTGCTTCCGAGACCCAGTACTTC.

The gene calls are TRBV30 and TRBJ1-1, with D tentatively TRBD1 (5 bases). CDR1 GTSNPN and CDR2 SVGIG come from the germline V gene (reference sequence). Between the trimmed V and J ends, which lost 0 bases and 3 bases, there was a span of 14 bases. This CDR3 is built from 15 residues. The CDR3 reads CAWSVRAGLDTEAFF. The CDR3 DNA reads as TGTGCCTGGAGTGTACGGGCAGGGTTGGACACTGAAGCTTTCTTT.

This clone occurred once. The chain joins TRBV27 to TRBJ1-2; D is undetermined. CDR1 MNHEY and CDR2 SMNVEV come from the germline V gene (reference sequence). The V and J ends lost 4 bases and 6 bases respectively, with 24 bases between them. CDR3 length: 17 residues. CDR3 nucleotides: TGTGCCAGCAGTTCCCTCGGGCAGCCTACCAGGCGGGATGGCTACACCTTC. This translates into CASSSLGQPTRRDGYTF.